Below are 4 T cell receptor beta chains sequenced from a single sample in a study of graft-versus-host responses after intestinal transplantation. Profiling relied on immunoSEQ multiplex PCR, and the TCRdb table lists in-frame clones only, not all of them. The sample lists 130,000 to 150,000 clones; 85% to 95% were seen once. Their specific antigens are unknown. The sequenced sample was unstimulated CD4+ T cells sorted from spleen or lymph node cells, obtained before intestinal transplant. Every receptor here comes from a human donor who received an intestinal transplant.

This clone has just a few counts. V gene TRBV11-2 combines with J gene TRBJ1-2; a weak D match, TRBD1 (5 bases). This CDR3 comprises 14 residues. Germline assignment: CDR1 SGHAT and CDR2 FQNNGV. Trimming left V 5 bases short and J 8 bases short, with 18 bases between. The CDR3 nucleotides are TGTGCCAGCAGCCGATTGCGGGGCATGGAGGGCTACACCTTC. Translation gives CASSRLRGMEGYTF.

In DNA form, the CDR3 reads TGTGCCAGCAGCCTAGGGGGGAGGGTCGTGGATACGCAGTATTTT. Encoded protein: CASSLGGRVVDTQYF. The chain recombines TRBV7-2 with TRBJ2-3; tentative D call: TRBD2 (7 bases). This CDR3 has 15 residues. The germline V gene has CDR1 SGHTA and CDR2 FQGNSA. V lost 5 bases and J lost 6, with 18 bases in between.

The rearrangement joins TRBV5-5 to TRBJ2-7; 10 bases align to TRBD2. The V gene's germline CDR1 is SGHKS and CDR2 YYEKEE (reference sequence). With 0 bases clipped from V and 2 bases from J, the junction kept 2 bases outside the gene matches. This CDR3 has 15 amino acids. CDR3 coding DNA: TGTGCCAGCAGCTTGGATCTAGCGGGAGCCTACGAGCAGTACTTC. Its protein is CASSLDLAGAYEQYF.

The chain links TRBV5-6 to TRBJ2-7; maybe TRBD2 (6 bases). This CDR3 has 13 residues. V gave up 5 bases and J gave up 0 bases, with 9 bases separating them. Looked up from germline, CDR1 is SGHDT and CDR2 is YYEEEE. CDR3 nucleotide sequence: TGTGCCAGCAGGACCGGGAGCTCCTACGAGCAGTACTTC. This sequence encodes CASRTGSSYEQYF.